Presented here are 18 T cell receptor beta chains from one specimen sequenced in a study of identical twins. MiXCR, run by TCRdb on the 5' RACE reads, gives a single entry per CDR3 protein. The data contain 350,000 to 400,000 distinct CDR3 sequences, roughly 9% of them singletons. The sample consisted of naive T cells sorted from blood. Receptors were obtained from a woman in her fifties or sixties in good health.

The chain has TRBV12-3 or TRBV12-4 and TRBJ2-7, with D unclear. The CDR3 loop spans 16 amino acids. V was clipped by 2 bases and J by 2 bases, with 16 bases between them. The CDR3 reads CASSLPRGDPTYEQYF. In nucleotides, the CDR3 is TGTGCCAGCAGTTTACCCAGAGGCGACCCGACCTACGAGCAGTACTTC.

This clonotype was counted a few times. In DNA form, the CDR3 reads TGTGCCAGTAGTATAGCCAGCCACTACACCTTC. This gives the protein CASSIASHYTF. V gene TRBV19 combines with J gene TRBJ1-2; D not resolved. Trimming cost V 1 base and J 10 bases, with 7 bases left between them. The CDR3 is 11 amino acids. The germline gives CDR1 LNHDA, CDR2 SQIVND (reference sequence).

This clonotype was detected many times. CDR3 bases: TGTGCCAGCAGTTATGCAGGGCTTGGGAACACTGAAGCTTTCTTT. It encodes CASSYAGLGNTEAFF. The chain is built from TRBV6-5 and TRBJ1-1; D perhaps matches TRBD1 (5 bases). V was pared by 3 bases and J by 1 base, with 12 bases between. CDR1 and CDR2 from the germline V gene are MNHEY and SVGAGI. The CDR3 spans 15 residues.

J is TRBJ2-7 and V is TRBV20-1; D gene ambiguous. Between the trimmed V and J ends, which lost 5 bases and 2 bases, there was a span of 13 bases. The CDR3 runs to 13 residues. Per the germline V gene, CDR1 is DFQATT and CDR2 is SNEGSKA (reference sequence). CDR3 sequence reads: CSARSLLPYEQYF. The CDR3 DNA reads as TGCAGTGCTCGCTCCCTTCTCCCCTACGAGCAGTACTTC.

This clonotype came up many times. V and J are TRBV11-2 and TRBJ2-1; D possibly corresponds to TRBD1 (5 bases). Trimming left V 2 bases short and J 2 bases short, with 7 bases between. Per the germline V gene, CDR1 is SGHAT and CDR2 is FQNNGV. CDR3 length equals 14 residues. CDR3 amino acids: CASSLIRAYNEQFF. The CDR3 nucleotides are TGTGCCAGCAGCTTAATCAGGGCCTACAATGAGCAGTTCTTC.

The table lists this clonotype with a few counts. This sequence joins TRBV20-1 and TRBJ1-2, with D hard to call. CDR1 and CDR2 (germline): DFQATT, SNEGSKA (reference sequence). Trimming took 1 base from V and 0 from J, leaving 9 bases between them. The CDR3 covers 14 residues. The CDR3 here is CSARGRFPNYGYTF. As DNA, the CDR3 is TGCAGTGCTAGAGGCAGGTTCCCTAACTATGGCTACACCTTC.

This chain connects TRBV24-1 to TRBJ2-3, with D uncertain. The CDR3 is 14 amino acids. Trimming took 5 bases from V and 1 from J, leaving 9 bases between them. Germline V gene lookup returns CDR1 KGHDR and CDR2 SFDVKD. DNA for the CDR3: TGTGCCACCAGTGCCCCGGGTGGCACAGATACGCAGTATTTT. Translation gives CATSAPGGTDTQYF.

This clonotype appeared a few times. This chain joins TRBV5-1 and TRBJ2-5; TRBD2 is a possible D gene (7 bases). The germline V gene has CDR1 SGHRS and CDR2 YFSETQ. Trimming stripped 3 bases from V and 0 bases from J, with 15 bases between. The length of the CDR3 is 16 residues. CDR3 sequence: CASSSAGGGDQETQYF. Written as DNA, the CDR3 is TGCGCCAGCAGCTCCGCCGGAGGGGGGGACCAAGAGACCCAGTACTTC.

The sample holds many counts of this clonotype. This chain connects TRBV12-3 or TRBV12-4 to TRBJ2-7; 16 nucleotides agree with TRBD2. V dropped 6 bases and J dropped 7; count of bases not matched to a gene: 3. The CDR3 has 14 amino acids. CDR3 residues: CASRMGLAGGEQYF. The CDR3 DNA reads as TGTGCCAGCAGAATGGGACTAGCGGGAGGGGAGCAGTACTTC.

The chain has TRBV11-2 and TRBJ2-7; D remains ambiguous. Between the trimmed V and J ends, which lost 1 base and 6 bases, there was a span of 10 bases. CDR1 is SGHAT, CDR2 FQNNGV, per germline. The CDR3 spans 13 residues. This CDR3 reads CASSLVLDGEQYV. As DNA, the CDR3 is TGTGCCAGCAGCTTAGTATTGGATGGCGAGCAGTACGTC.

A remark on this clonotype: Possible read error: a much larger clone is one base away. The chain has TRBV12-3 or TRBV12-4 and TRBJ2-5, with D uncertain. This CDR3 contains 10 residues. Written as DNA, the CDR3 is TGTGCCAGCGCTAGAGAGACCCAGAACTTC. Amino acids: CASARETQNF.

Many counts were recorded for this clonotype. This sequence joins TRBV9 and TRBJ2-3; 8 positions match TRBD2. The CDR3 has 16 residues. The germline CDR1 and CDR2 sequences are SGDLS and YYNGEE. V was clipped by 4 bases and J by 2 bases; unmatched bases: 9. CDR3 bases: TGTGCCAGCAGCCCAACCCCAGCGGGAGTCACAGATACGCAGTATTTT. It translates to CASSPTPAGVTDTQYF.

This clonotype came up many times. One end of the junction varies from germline; a read error may be responsible. The V gene is TRBV27, the J gene TRBJ2-7; 9 nucleotides line up with TRBD1. CDR1 and CDR2 (germline): MNHEY, SMNVEV (reference sequence). CDR3 length: 12 amino acids. CDR3 loop: CASSPNRGPLLF. CDR3 in DNA: TGTGCCAGCAGTCCAAACAGGGGGCCGTTATTATTC.

This clonotype was counted only a few times. The chain uses TRBV5-6 and TRBJ2-1; tentatively, D is TRBD2 (6 bases). Germline V lookup: CDR1 SGHDT, CDR2 YYEEEE. V lost 7 bases and J 1 base, leaving 24 bases between the germline ends. There are 18 residues in the CDR3. The CDR3 loop is CASSGGPMLKRSYNEQFF. The CDR3 DNA reads as TGTGCCAGCTCCGGAGGGCCCATGTTAAAGCGTTCCTACAATGAGCAGTTCTTC.

This chain uses TRBV24-1 with TRBJ2-7; perhaps TRBD2 as D (6 bases). V was clipped by 6 bases and J by 6 bases, with 11 bases between them. The CDR3 contains 12 residues. Germline V CDR1 and CDR2: KGHDR, SFDVKD. CDR3 coding DNA: TGTGCCACCAGTTGGGGAGGAGGCGAGCAGTACTTC. As protein: CATSWGGGEQYF.

The chain has TRBV4-1 and TRBJ2-2; weak D call: TRBD1 (6 bases). V was cut by 2 bases and J by 7 bases, with 14 bases left in between. The CDR3 contains 15 residues. Per germline, CDR1 MGHRA and CDR2 YSYEKL. CDR3 amino acids: CASSQKGDKLGELFF. The CDR3 DNA sequence: TGCGCCAGCAGCCAAAAAGGGGACAAACTCGGGGAGCTGTTTTTT.

In this sample, this clonotype turned up many times. The genes are TRBV4-1 and TRBJ2-5; unclear D gene. The CDR3 is made up of 13 amino acids. From germline, CDR1 is MGHRA and CDR2 YSYEKL. Trimming stripped 4 bases from V and 2 bases from J, with 8 bases between. Here the CDR3 DNA reads TGCGCCAGCAGCCTCGGAATACAAGAGACCCAGTACTTC. It is translated as CASSLGIQETQYF.

The chain combines TRBV15 with TRBJ1-2; D is ambiguous. V was pared by 0 bases and J by 4 bases, with 9 bases between. This CDR3 contains 14 residues. CDR1 is LNHNV and CDR2 is YYDKDF in the germline V gene (reference sequence). DNA of the CDR3: TGTGCCACCAGCAGAGATACGGCCAGCTATGGCTACACCTTC. This gives the protein CATSRDTASYGYTF.